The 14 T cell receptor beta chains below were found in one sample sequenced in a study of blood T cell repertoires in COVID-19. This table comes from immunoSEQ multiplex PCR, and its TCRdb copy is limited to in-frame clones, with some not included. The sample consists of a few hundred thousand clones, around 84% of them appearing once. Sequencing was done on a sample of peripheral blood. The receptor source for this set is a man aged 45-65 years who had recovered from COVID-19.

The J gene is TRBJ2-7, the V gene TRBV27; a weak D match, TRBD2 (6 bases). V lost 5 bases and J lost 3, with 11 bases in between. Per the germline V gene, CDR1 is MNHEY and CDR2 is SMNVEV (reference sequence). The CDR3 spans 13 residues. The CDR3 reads CASSRRENYEQYF. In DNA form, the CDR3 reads TGTGCCAGCAGTAGGCGGGAAAACTACGAGCAGTACTTC.

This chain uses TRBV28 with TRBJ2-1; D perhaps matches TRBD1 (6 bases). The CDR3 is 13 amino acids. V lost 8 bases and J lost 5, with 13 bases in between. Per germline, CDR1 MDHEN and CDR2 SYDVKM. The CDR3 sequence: CASGTLMDNEQFF. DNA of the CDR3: TGTGCCAGCGGGACATTAATGGACAATGAGCAGTTCTTC.

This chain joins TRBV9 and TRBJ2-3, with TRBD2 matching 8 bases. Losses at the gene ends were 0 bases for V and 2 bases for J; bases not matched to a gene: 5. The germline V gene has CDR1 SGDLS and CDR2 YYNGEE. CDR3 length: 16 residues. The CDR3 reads CASSVVAGGTTDTQYF. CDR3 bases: TGTGCCAGCAGCGTAGTTGCGGGAGGTACCACAGATACGCAGTATTTT.

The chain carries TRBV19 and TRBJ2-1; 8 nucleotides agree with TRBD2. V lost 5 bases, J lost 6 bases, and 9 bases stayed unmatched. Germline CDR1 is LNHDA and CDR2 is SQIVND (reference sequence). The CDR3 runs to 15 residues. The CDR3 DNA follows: TGTGCCAGTAGTCCCCGGACTAGCCGTTCCAATGAGCAGTTCTTC. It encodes CASSPRTSRSNEQFF.

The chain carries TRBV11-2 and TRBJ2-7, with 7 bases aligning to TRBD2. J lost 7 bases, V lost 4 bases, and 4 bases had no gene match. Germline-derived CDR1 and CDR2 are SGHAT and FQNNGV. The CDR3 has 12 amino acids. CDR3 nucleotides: TGTGCCAGCAGCTCCTGGGGGGGAGAGCAGTACTTC. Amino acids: CASSSWGGEQYF.

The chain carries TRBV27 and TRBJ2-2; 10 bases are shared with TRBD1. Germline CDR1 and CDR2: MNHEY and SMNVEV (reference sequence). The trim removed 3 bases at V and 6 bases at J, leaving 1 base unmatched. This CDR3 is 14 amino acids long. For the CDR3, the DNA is TGTGCCAGCAGTTTGGGACAGGGGTCCGGGGAGCTGTTTTTT. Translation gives CASSLGQGSGELFF.

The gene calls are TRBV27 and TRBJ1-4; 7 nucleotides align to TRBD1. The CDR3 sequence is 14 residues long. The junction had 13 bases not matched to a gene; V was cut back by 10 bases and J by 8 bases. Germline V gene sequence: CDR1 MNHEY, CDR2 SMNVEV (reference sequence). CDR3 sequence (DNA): TGTGCCACCAAGGATCAGGGGGTTCGGGAAAAACTGTTTTTT. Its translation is CATKDQGVREKLFF.

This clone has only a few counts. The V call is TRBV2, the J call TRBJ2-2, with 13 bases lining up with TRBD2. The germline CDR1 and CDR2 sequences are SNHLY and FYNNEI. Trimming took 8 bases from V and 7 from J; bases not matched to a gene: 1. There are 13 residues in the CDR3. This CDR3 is CASGLAGVGELFF. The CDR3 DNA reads TGTGCCAGCGGACTAGCGGGAGTCGGGGAGCTGTTTTTT.

The CDR3 region has the DNA TGTGCCAGCAGCCCCGCGGGGGGGGGCGGAAAATCACCCCTCCACTTT. It encodes CASSPAGGGGKSPLHF. V gene TRBV28 combines with J gene TRBJ1-6; maybe TRBD1 (6 bases). The V gene lost 6 bases and the J gene lost 10 bases, with 22 bases spanning the gap. The CDR3 spans 16 residues. Per the germline V gene, CDR1 is MDHEN and CDR2 is SYDVKM.

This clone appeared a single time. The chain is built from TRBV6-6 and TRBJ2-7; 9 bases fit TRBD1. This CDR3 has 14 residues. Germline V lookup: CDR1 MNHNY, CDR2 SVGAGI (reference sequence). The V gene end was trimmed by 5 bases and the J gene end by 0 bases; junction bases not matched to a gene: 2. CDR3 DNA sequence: TGTGCCAGCAGTGGACAGGGGAGCTCCTACGAGCAGTACTTC. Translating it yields CASSGQGSSYEQYF.

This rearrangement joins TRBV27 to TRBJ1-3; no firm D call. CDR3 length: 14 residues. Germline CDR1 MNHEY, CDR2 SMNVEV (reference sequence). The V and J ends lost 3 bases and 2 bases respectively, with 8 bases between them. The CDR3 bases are TGTGCCAGCAGTTTCGGGGTGCCTGGAAACACCATATATTTT. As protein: CASSFGVPGNTIYF.

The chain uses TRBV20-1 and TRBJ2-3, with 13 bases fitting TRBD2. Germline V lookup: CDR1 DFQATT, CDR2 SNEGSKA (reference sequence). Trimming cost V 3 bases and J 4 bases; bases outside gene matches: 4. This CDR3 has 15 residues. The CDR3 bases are TGCAGTGCTAGTGGTGGACTAGCGGGAGCAGATACGCAGTATTTT. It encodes CSASGGLAGADTQYF.

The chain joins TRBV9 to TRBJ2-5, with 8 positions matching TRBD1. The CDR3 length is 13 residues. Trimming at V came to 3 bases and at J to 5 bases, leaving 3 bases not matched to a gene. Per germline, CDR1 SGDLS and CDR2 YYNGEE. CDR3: CASSGTGLETQYF. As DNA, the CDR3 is TGTGCCAGCAGCGGGACAGGGCTGGAGACCCAGTACTTC.

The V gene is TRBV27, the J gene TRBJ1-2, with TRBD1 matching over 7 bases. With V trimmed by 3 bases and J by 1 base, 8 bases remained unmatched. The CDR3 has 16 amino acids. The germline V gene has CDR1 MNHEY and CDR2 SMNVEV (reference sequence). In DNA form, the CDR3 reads TGTGCCAGCAGTTTGTTGGGACAGTTAAATAACTATGGCTACACCTTC. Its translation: CASSLLGQLNNYGYTF.